This T cell receptor (beta chain) derives from a study of Ad26.COV2.S vaccination and SARS-CoV-2 variants. Study information: Intramuscularly, Ad26.COV2.S was given either once or twice, 56 days apart.

This CDR3 is built from 16 residues. Trimming removed 3 bases from V and 1 base from J, with 13 bases in between. Germline V CDR1 and CDR2: SGHTA, FQGTGA. Whole-study results and caveats: Whether participants received vaccine or placebo, their non-spike TCR breadth was similar.

Noted treatment: about 20 received Ad26.COV2.S at low or high dose, single or two shots; several received placebo; per-sample allocation not given. Material that was analyzed had been drawn on day 63 after the first vaccine or placebo injection. At a Boston site, the person donating was an adult of 18-55 years. Sequencing was performed with immunoSEQ multiplex PCR; in TCRdb, only in-frame clones are kept and a portion is missing. Of fewer than 500,000 clones listed, 90% are singletons. Comments on this clone: Antigen specificity is unknown.

The chain recombines TRBV7-3 with TRBJ2-1; weak D call: TRBD2 (5 bases). This sequence originates from a person between 18 and 65 years old who received the Ad26.COV2.S COVID-19 vaccine or a placebo. The sample here was peripheral blood, taken in a trial of Ad26.COV2.S vaccine versus placebo. CDR3 sequence: CASSFSSGVSYNEQFF. The CDR3 DNA reads TGTGCCAGCAGCTTCTCGTCCGGGGTATCCTACAATGAGCAGTTCTTC.